A selection of T cell receptor beta chains follows, all from one sample in a study of cytomegalovirus exposure and HLA in healthy donors. TCRdb keeps only in-frame clones here, not all; method: immunoSEQ multiplex PCR. This table holds under 200,000 clones, more than 70% found once. Source material: PBMCs. Receptors were obtained from a male donor in good health and CMV-seronegative. The CDR3 runs from the conserved cysteine through the conserved F or W. The D gene is left open where the match is weak. Size is omitted from some rows. Given values are once, few, many or a class for expanded clones.

d_gene,abundance,j_gene,v_gene,CDR3aa,CDR3nt
TRBD2,-,TRBJ2-1,TRBV4-2,CASSPLAGKPYNEQFF,TGTGCCAGCAGCCCTCTAGCGGGAAAGCCCTACAATGAGCAGTTCTTC
-,-,TRBJ2-3,TRBV28,CASIGGGTDTQYF,TGTGCCAGCATCGGAGGAGGCACAGATACGCAGTATTTT
-,-,TRBJ2-2,TRBV11-3,CASSLPGGELFF,TGTGCCAGCAGCTTGCCCGGCGGGGAGCTGTTTTTT
TRBD1,few,TRBJ2-7,TRBV19,CASSRNRDRGEQYF,TGTGCCAGTAGCCGAAACCGGGACAGGGGCGAGCAGTACTTC
-,-,TRBJ1-2,TRBV7-9,CASSLSGIYGYTF,TGTGCCAGCAGCTTATCGGGGATCTATGGCTACACCTTC
TRBD1,-,TRBJ1-1,TRBV28,CASSYRGGNTEAFF,TGTGCCAGCTCATACAGGGGGGGGAACACTGAAGCTTTCTTT
TRBD1,-,TRBJ2-1,TRBV30,CAWSVRQGNQFF,TGTGCCTGGAGTGTACGACAGGGAAACCAGTTCTTC
-,few,TRBJ2-4,TRBV11-2,CASSLDLKGFQYF,TGTGCCAGCAGCTTAGATCTTAAGGGGTTTCAGTACTTC
-,-,TRBJ2-7,TRBV7-8,CASSYQTGSYEQYF,TGTGCCAGCAGCTATCAGACGGGCTCCTACGAGCAGTACTTC
TRBD1,-,TRBJ1-4,TRBV7-9,CASSYRTGATNEKLFF,TGTGCCAGCAGCTATAGGACAGGAGCAACTAATGAAAAACTGTTTTTT
TRBD2,medium-sized,TRBJ2-3,TRBV4-2,CASSQAGGPTDTQYF,TGTGCCAGCAGCCAAGCGGGAGGGCCCACAGATACGCAGTATTTT
-,-,TRBJ1-5,TRBV28,CASSPRGGGQPQHF,TGTGCCAGCAGTCCTAGGGGAGGAGGCCAGCCCCAGCATTTT
TRBD2,-,TRBJ2-3,TRBV29-1,CSVLGLADTQYF,TGCAGCGTTCTAGGACTAGCCGATACGCAGTATTTT
-,-,TRBJ2-7,TRBV2,CASSEQGFSSYEQYF,TGTGCCAGCAGTGAACAGGGTTTTTCCAGCTACGAGCAGTACTTC
-,-,TRBJ2-7,TRBV6-1,CASSWLRQGSYEQYF,TGTGCCAGCAGTTGGTTGAGGCAGGGATCCTACGAGCAGTACTTC
-,-,TRBJ2-2,TRBV4-3,CASSRSGFTGELFF,TGCGCCAGCAGCCGATCGGGGTTTACCGGGGAGCTGTTTTTT
TRBD1,-,TRBJ2-5,TRBV29-1,CSVDRDAETQYF,TGCAGCGTGGACAGGGATGCGGAGACCCAGTACTTC
-,-,TRBJ2-7,TRBV4-1,CASSQAREDEQYF,TGCGCCAGCAGCCAGGCTAGGGAGGACGAGCAGTACTTC